The present T cell receptor (beta chain) was sequenced within a study of neurological immune-mediated disorders. At least ten counts were recorded for this clonotype. Trimming shortened V by 6 bases and J by 1 base, and 11 bases separated the two germline ends. CDR3 length equals 14 residues. It was from 2 million PBMCs stored at -80 C that the unsorted libraries were obtained. TCRdb re-derived calls from the 5' RACE reads in MiXCR, one entry per CDR3 protein. This sample has 49,000 or so distinct CDR3 sequences, with approximately 17% found just once. Sequencing used PBMCs. V gene TRBV12-3 or TRBV12-4 combines with J gene TRBJ2-3; D possibly uses TRBD1 or TRBD2 (5 bases each). The sequence derives from a man between 60 and 70 years old in good health. CDR3 region: CASRVRGGTDTQYF. The CDR3 DNA is TGTGCCAGCAGAGTAAGGGGAGGCACAGATACGCAGTATTTT.